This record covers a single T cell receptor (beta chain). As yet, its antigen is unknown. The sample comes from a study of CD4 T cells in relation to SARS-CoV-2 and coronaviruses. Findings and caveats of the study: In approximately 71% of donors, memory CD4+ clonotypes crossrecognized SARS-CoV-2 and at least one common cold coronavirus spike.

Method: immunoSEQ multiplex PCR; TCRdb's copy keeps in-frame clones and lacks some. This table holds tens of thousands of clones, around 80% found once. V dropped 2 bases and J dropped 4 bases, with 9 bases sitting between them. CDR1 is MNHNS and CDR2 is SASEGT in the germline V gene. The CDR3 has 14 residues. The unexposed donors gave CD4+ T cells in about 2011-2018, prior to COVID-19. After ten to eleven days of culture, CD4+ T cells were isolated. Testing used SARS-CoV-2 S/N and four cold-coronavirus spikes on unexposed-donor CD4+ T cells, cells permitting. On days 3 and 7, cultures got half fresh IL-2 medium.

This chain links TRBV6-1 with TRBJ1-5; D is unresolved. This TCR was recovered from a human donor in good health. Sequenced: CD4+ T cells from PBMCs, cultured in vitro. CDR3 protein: CASSEWGRNQPQHF. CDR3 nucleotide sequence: TGTGCCAGCAGTGAATGGGGTCGTAATCAGCCCCAGCATTTT.